This T cell receptor beta chain stems from a study of tumor-infiltrating lymphocytes in primary liver carcinoma. Study-wide context: The patients, men and women alike, were aged 30 to 69 years.

Study-level results: Tumor region pairs overlapped more than did tumor-adjacent and tumor-blood pairs.

Starting material of 400 to 600 ng total RNA yielded TCR beta cDNA via a constant-region primer. Construction of TCR beta libraries relied on three successive nested multiplex PCR rounds employing slightly modified ARM-PCR. TCRdb used MiXCR to reprocess the multiplex PCR reads, holding one entry per CDR3 protein. The table has approximately 100,000 distinct CDR3 sequences, around 66% seen once. To note about this clonotype: Antigen specificity is unknown. One junction end disagrees with the germline gene, perhaps due to a read error.

Investigators took RNA and DNA out together from about 20-30 mg of unsorted bulk tissue. The study found over 75% viable tumor cells in every tumor sample. This TCR was sampled from a woman aged 55-75 years with primary liver carcinoma and hepatitis B virus infection. Sequencing was carried out using liver tumor tissue from sampling region 2. Subset given: tumor region T2, inferior pole.

CDR3: CASSLWGGNIGELFF. The CDR3 bases are TGTGCCAGCAGTCTCTGGGGCGGTAACATCGGGGAGCTGTTTTTT. The chain links TRBV12-3 or TRBV12-4 to TRBJ2-2; D possibly corresponds to TRBD1 (5 bases). The CDR3 extends over 15 amino acids.